The 24 T cell receptor beta chains listed next were all sequenced from one sample in a study of STAT5B mutations in CD4+ large granular lymphocyte leukemia. The protocol was immunoSEQ multiplex PCR, while the TCRdb copy is restricted to in-frame clones and leaves out a portion. This sample carries 34,000 or so clones, about 82% of them seen once, and the ten largest clones take less than 4.5%. The sequencing sample was made of CD4+ T cells from blood buffy coats. The receptors here all came from a human donor in good health.

V and J are TRBV10-2 and TRBJ2-5; D is undetermined. V lost 7 bases, J lost 0 bases, and 15 bases lay in between. The CDR3 covers 15 residues. Germline-derived CDR1 and CDR2 are WSHSY and SAAADI. The CDR3 DNA follows: TGCGCCAGCAATAAAGATTTAGTTAACCAAGAGACCCAGTACTTC. It specifies CASNKDLVNQETQYF.

The CDR3 nucleotides read TGTGCCAGCTCACCGGCGCAGGGTAGGGGAGAGACCCAGTACTTC. Its translation: CASSPAQGRGETQYF. The rearrangement joins TRBV18 to TRBJ2-5, with D tentatively TRBD1 (5 bases). Germline lookup yields CDR1 KGHSH and CDR2 LQKENI. V was pared by 3 bases and J by 4 bases, with 15 bases between. There are 15 residues in the CDR3.

V is TRBV7-8 and J is TRBJ2-3; the match to TRBD2 covers 8 bases. The CDR3 is 17 residues long. After removal of 5 bases from V and 10 bases from J, the junction contained 20 bases not matched to a gene. Germline V gene lookup returns CDR1 SGHVS and CDR2 FQNEAQ. The CDR3 spells CASSLSRVGGVRDAQYF. Written as DNA, the CDR3 is TGTGCCAGCAGCCTATCTCGAGTCGGGGGGGTCCGGGATGCGCAGTATTTT.

In this sample, this clone turned up once. The chain is built from TRBV7-2 and TRBJ2-3, with D uncertain. Per germline, CDR1 SGHTA and CDR2 FQGNSA. The CDR3 length is 17 residues. V lost 2 bases to trimming and J lost 1 base, with 16 bases between them. The CDR3 spells CASSLNSAALRTDTQYF. As DNA, the CDR3 is TGTGCCAGCAGCTTAAATTCGGCCGCACTCCGCACAGATACGCAGTATTTT.

The J gene is TRBJ2-7, the V gene TRBV28; D remains unclear. V gave up 4 bases and J gave up 3 bases, with 7 bases separating them. Germline values: CDR1 MDHEN, CDR2 SYDVKM. This CDR3 is 12 amino acids long. CDR3 in DNA: TGTGCCAGCAGTTATACATACTACGAGCAGTACTTC. Residues: CASSYTYYEQYF. Variable domain in full (rest from reference TRBV28 and TRBJ2-7): DVKVTQSSRYLVKRTGEKVFLECVQDMDHENMFWYRQDPGLGLRLIYFSYDVKMKEKGDIPEGYSVSREKKERFSLILESASTNQTSMYLCASSYTYYEQYFGPGTRLTVT.

V usage is TRBV4-1 and J usage is TRBJ2-5; D is possibly TRBD1 (6 bases). The CDR3 runs to 13 residues. CDR1 and CDR2 (germline): MGHRA, YSYEKL. V was trimmed by 1 base and J by 4 bases, leaving 7 bases between them. The CDR3 is CASSQVGGETQYF. The CDR3 region has the DNA TGCGCCAGCAGCCAAGTAGGGGGAGAGACCCAGTACTTC.

V gene TRBV6-6 combines with J gene TRBJ1-2; D uncertain. Trimming pared 2 bases from V and 6 bases from J, leaving 4 bases between. The CDR3 contains 11 residues. The V gene's germline CDR1 is MNHNY and CDR2 SVGAGI (reference sequence). CDR3 DNA sequence: TGTGCCAGCAGTTACGTGGATGGCTACACCTTC. Translated, it gives CASSYVDGYTF.

This chain uses TRBV5-5 with TRBJ1-5; 7 nucleotides agree with TRBD1. The V gene's germline CDR1 is SGHKS and CDR2 YYEKEE (reference sequence). V dropped 4 bases and J dropped 6; count of bases not matched to a gene: 13. The CDR3 consists of 16 residues. CDR3 region: CASSPQTGLESQPQHF. CDR3 nucleotides: TGTGCCAGCAGCCCCCAGACAGGGCTTGAGTCTCAGCCCCAGCATTTT.

The chain employs TRBV10-1 and TRBJ2-5, with TRBD2 matching 10 bases. Germline CDR1 and CDR2: WNHNN and SYGVQD (reference sequence). V was pared by 0 bases and J by 5 bases, with 6 bases of the junction left unmatched. CDR3 length: 16 residues. CDR3 protein: CASSESASGSMETQYF. The DNA of the CDR3 is TGCGCCAGCAGTGAGTCGGCTAGCGGGAGTATGGAGACCCAGTACTTC.

V gene TRBV30 combines with J gene TRBJ2-7; D uncertain. The V gene's germline CDR1 is GTSNPN and CDR2 SVGIG (reference sequence). The V and J ends lost 2 bases and 3 bases respectively, with 11 bases between them. The CDR3 extends over 13 amino acids. The CDR3 nucleotides read TGTGCCTGGAGTCAAGGCGGCGTCTACGAGCAGTACTTC. It codes for CAWSQGGVYEQYF. Full variable domain (remainder filled in from reference TRBV30 and TRBJ2-7): SQTIHQWPATLVQPVGSPLSLECTVEGTSNPNLYWYRQAAGRGLQLLFYSVGIGQISSEVPQNLSASRPQDRQFILSSKKLLLSDSGFYLCAWSQGGVYEQYFGPGTRLTVT.

This rearrangement joins TRBV28 to TRBJ2-1, with TRBD2 matching over 10 bases. The CDR3 runs 15 residues. Germline lookup yields CDR1 MDHEN and CDR2 SYDVKM. V trimming: 5 bases; J trimming: 4 bases; junction bases outside the gene matches: 5. The CDR3 protein is CASSRGTSAYNEQFF. CDR3 bases: TGTGCCAGCAGTCGTGGGACTAGCGCTTACAATGAGCAGTTCTTC.

The rearrangement uses TRBV28 and TRBJ2-7; D assignment may be TRBD1 or TRBD2 (5 bases each). The CDR3 has 18 amino acids. Germline V gene data show CDR1 as MDHEN and CDR2 as SYDVKM. V lost 1 base and J 1 base, leaving 20 bases between the germline ends. For the CDR3, the DNA is TGTGCCAGCAGTTTATTTCTGGGGCCGGACCCGGGATCCTACGAGCAGTACTTC. It yields the protein CASSLFLGPDPGSYEQYF.

The chain is built from TRBV7-8 and TRBJ2-5; D may be TRBD1 or TRBD2 (5 bases each). Trimming shortened V by 0 bases and J by 4 bases, and 9 bases separated the two germline ends. The germline V gene encodes CDR1 SGHVS and CDR2 FQNEAQ. The CDR3 length is 14 residues. The CDR3 here is CASSLAGRRETQYF. The CDR3 DNA is TGTGCCAGCAGCTTAGCGGGACGGCGAGAGACCCAGTACTTC.

The chain is built from TRBV19 and TRBJ2-1; no clear D. This CDR3 has 12 amino acids. Germline V gene sequence: CDR1 LNHDA, CDR2 SQIVND (reference sequence). Trimming cost V 7 bases and J 4 bases, with 8 bases left between them. The DNA for the CDR3 is TGTGCCAGTACAGACGGGTACAATGAGCAGTTCTTC. Amino acids: CASTDGYNEQFF.

V gene TRBV30 combines with J gene TRBJ2-1; possibly TRBD2 for D (6 bases). The CDR3 covers 16 residues. Trimming stripped 2 bases from V and 3 bases from J, with 17 bases between. Germline V gene data show CDR1 as GTSNPN and CDR2 as SVGIG (reference sequence). CDR3 loop: CAWSRELGYVYNEQFF. In nucleotides, the CDR3 is TGTGCCTGGAGTCGGGAGTTAGGCTACGTCTACAATGAGCAGTTCTTC.

V is TRBV4-1 and J is TRBJ2-5; no firm D call. CDR1 and CDR2 (germline): MGHRA, YSYEKL. The germline V and J ends were trimmed by 4 bases and 4 bases, with 13 bases remaining between them. The CDR3 has 14 amino acids. CDR3 region: CASSRDTFGETQYF. The CDR3 DNA reads as TGCGCCAGCAGCCGAGATACCTTCGGAGAGACCCAGTACTTC.

The CDR3 DNA is TGTGCCAGTAGGGTACGGGGGTCCCGCTCTGGAAACACCATATATTTT. Translating it yields CASRVRGSRSGNTIYF. V usage is TRBV19 and J usage is TRBJ1-3; tentative D call: TRBD1 (5 bases). V lost 6 bases to trimming and J lost 0 bases, with 15 bases between them. This CDR3 contains 16 residues. Germline V gene sequence: CDR1 LNHDA, CDR2 SQIVND (reference sequence).

V and J are TRBV4-1 and TRBJ1-3; D not certain. There are 14 residues in the CDR3. Trimming removed 0 bases from V and 7 bases from J, with 10 bases in between. Germline CDR1 and CDR2: MGHRA and YSYEKL. Here the CDR3 reads CASSQDPHSNTIYF. CDR3 sequence (DNA): TGCGCCAGCAGCCAAGACCCCCACTCTAACACCATATATTTT.

Points on this clone: The same CDR3 also results from other DNA sequences found in this sample. The rearrangement joins TRBV20-1 to TRBJ2-1, with D unresolved. This CDR3 comprises 10 residues. Between the trimmed V and J ends, which lost 5 bases and 9 bases, there was a span of 8 bases. Germline-derived CDR1 and CDR2 are DFQATT and SNEGSKA (reference sequence). Here the CDR3 DNA reads TGCAGTGCTCTGCGAGGTGAGCAGTTCTTC. It codes for CSALRGEQFF.

The genes are TRBV28 and TRBJ1-4, with D possibly being TRBD1 (6 bases). CDR1 is MDHEN and CDR2 is SYDVKM in the germline V gene. This CDR3 has 15 amino acids. Between the trimmed V and J ends, which lost 2 bases and 10 bases, there was a span of 17 bases. The CDR3 is CASSLQGGISGKLFF. In DNA, the CDR3 is TGTGCCAGCAGTTTACAAGGGGGAATATCTGGAAAACTGTTTTTT.

The chain uses TRBV5-4 and TRBJ2-5, with TRBD2 matching 7 bases. Germline V gene data show CDR1 as SGHNT and CDR2 as YYREEE (reference sequence). V dropped 4 bases and J dropped 5; count of bases not matched to a gene: 14. CDR3 length: 16 residues. CDR3 in amino acids: CASSGSGVGEGETQYF. The CDR3 coding sequence is TGTGCCAGCAGCGGATCGGGAGTTGGGGAGGGGGAGACCCAGTACTTC.

V usage is TRBV19 and J usage is TRBJ2-3; D perhaps matches TRBD2 (6 bases). The CDR3 extends over 16 amino acids. Trimming stripped 6 bases from V and 5 bases from J, with 21 bases between. The germline V gene has CDR1 LNHDA and CDR2 SQIVND (reference sequence). As DNA, the CDR3 is TGTGCCAGTAGACAACCGGGCGGGGAGGCGCGAGATACGCAGTATTTT. This encodes CASRQPGGEARDTQYF. The whole variable domain, remainder taken from reference TRBV19 and TRBJ2-3, is DGGITQSPKYLFRKEGQNVTLSCEQNLNHDAMYWYRQDPGQGLRLIYYSQIVNDFQKGDIAEGYSVSREKKESFPLTVTSAQKNPTAFYLCASRQPGGEARDTQYFGPGTRLTVL.

The rearrangement joins TRBV28 to TRBJ1-3; D may be TRBD1 (6 bases). Between the trimmed V and J ends, which lost 8 bases and 0 bases, there was a span of 11 bases. Germline lookup yields CDR1 MDHEN and CDR2 SYDVKM. CDR3 length: 14 amino acids. The CDR3 loop is CASDTGSSGNTIYF. CDR3 DNA sequence: TGTGCCAGCGATACAGGGAGCTCTGGAAACACCATATATTTT.

CDR3 nucleotide sequence: TGTGCCAGCAGTTTTGGTTCCCTCCTGGAGGATACGCAGTATTTT. It yields the protein CASSFGSLLEDTQYF. V usage is TRBV28 and J usage is TRBJ2-3; D remains ambiguous. The length of the CDR3 is 15 residues. The germline V and J ends were trimmed by 3 bases and 6 bases, with 16 bases remaining between them. Germline CDR1 reads MDHEN; CDR2 reads SYDVKM.